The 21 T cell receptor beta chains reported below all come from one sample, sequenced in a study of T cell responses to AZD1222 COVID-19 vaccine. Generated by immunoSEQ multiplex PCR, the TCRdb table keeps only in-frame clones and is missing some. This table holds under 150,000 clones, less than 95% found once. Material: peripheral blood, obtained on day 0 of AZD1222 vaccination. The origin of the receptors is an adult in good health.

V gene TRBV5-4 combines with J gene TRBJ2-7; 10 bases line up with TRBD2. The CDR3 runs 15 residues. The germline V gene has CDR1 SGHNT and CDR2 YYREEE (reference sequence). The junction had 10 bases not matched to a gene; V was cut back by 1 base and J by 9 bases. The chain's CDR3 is CASSLTGTSADGQYF. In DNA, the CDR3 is TGTGCCAGCAGCTTGACCGGGACTAGCGCCGACGGGCAGTACTTC. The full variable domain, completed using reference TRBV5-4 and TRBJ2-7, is ETGVTQSPTHLIKTRGQQVTLRCSSQSGHNTVSWYQQALGQGPQFIFQYYREEENGRGNFPPRFSGLQFPNYSSELNVNALELDDSALYLCASSLTGTSADGQYFGPGTRLTVT.

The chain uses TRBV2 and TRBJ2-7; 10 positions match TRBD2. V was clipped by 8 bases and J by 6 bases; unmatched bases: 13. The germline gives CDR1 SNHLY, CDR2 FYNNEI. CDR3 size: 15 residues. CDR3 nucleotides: TGTGCCAGCCGGCGCCTAGCGGGAGAAGAGCGCGAGCAGTACTTC. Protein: CASRRLAGEEREQYF.

CDR3 protein: CASSSAGVAFF. The CDR3 nucleotides read TGTGCCAGCAGCTCCGCAGGGGTGGCTTTCTTT. V usage is TRBV5-6 and J usage is TRBJ1-1; possible D gene TRBD1, 6 bases. The V end lost 3 bases, the J end lost 11 bases, and 11 bases lay between the germline ends. The length of the CDR3 is 11 residues. Looked up from germline, CDR1 is SGHDT and CDR2 is YYEEEE.

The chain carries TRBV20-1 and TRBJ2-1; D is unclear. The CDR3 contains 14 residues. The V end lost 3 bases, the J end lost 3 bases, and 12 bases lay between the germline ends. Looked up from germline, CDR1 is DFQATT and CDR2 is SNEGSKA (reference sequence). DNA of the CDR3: TGCAGTGCTAGTCCCGTGGGATTCTACAATGAGCAGTTCTTC. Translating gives CSASPVGFYNEQFF.

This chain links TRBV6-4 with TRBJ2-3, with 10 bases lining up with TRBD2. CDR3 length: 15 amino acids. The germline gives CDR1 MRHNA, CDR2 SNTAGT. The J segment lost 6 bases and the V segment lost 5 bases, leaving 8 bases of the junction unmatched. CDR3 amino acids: CASSPSGGALDTQYF. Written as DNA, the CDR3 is TGTGCCAGCAGTCCTAGCGGGGGCGCGCTTGATACGCAGTATTTT.

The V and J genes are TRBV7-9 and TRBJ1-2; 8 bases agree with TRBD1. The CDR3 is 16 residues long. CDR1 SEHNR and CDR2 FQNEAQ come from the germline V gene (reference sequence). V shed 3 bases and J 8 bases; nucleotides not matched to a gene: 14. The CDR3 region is CASSLITSADRAGYTF. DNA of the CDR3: TGTGCCAGCAGCTTGATTACGTCTGCGGACAGGGCCGGCTACACCTTC.

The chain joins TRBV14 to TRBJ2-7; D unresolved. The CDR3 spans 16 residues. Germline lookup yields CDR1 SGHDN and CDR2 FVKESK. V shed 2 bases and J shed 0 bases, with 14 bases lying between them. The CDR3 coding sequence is TGTGCCAGCAGCCAAACTCCTTGGGGAAACTCCTACGAGCAGTACTTC. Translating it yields CASSQTPWGNSYEQYF.

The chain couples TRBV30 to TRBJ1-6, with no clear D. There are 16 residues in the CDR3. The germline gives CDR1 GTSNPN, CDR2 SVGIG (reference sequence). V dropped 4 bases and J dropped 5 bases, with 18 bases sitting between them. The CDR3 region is CAWNGMGVLDNSPLHF. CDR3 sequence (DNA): TGTGCCTGGAATGGAATGGGAGTGCTCGATAATTCACCCCTCCACTTT. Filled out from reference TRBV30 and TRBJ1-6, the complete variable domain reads SQTIHQWPATLVQPVGSPLSLECTVEGTSNPNLYWYRQAAGRGLQLLFYSVGIGQISSEVPQNLSASRPQDRQFILSSKKLLLSDSGFYLCAWNGMGVLDNSPLHFGNGTRLTVT.

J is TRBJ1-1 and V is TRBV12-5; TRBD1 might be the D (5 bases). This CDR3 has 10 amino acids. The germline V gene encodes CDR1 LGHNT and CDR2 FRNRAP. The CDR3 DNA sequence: TGTGCGAGGGGTAACACTGAAGCTTTCTTT. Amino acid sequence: CARGNTEAFF.

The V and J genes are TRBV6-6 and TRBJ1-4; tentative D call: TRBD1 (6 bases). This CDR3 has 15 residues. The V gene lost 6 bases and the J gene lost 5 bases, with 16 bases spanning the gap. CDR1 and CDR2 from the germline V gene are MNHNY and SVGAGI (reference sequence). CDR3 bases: TGTGCCAGCAGACCACCAGGGGTTCGAAATGAAAAACTGTTTTTT. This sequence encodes CASRPPGVRNEKLFF.

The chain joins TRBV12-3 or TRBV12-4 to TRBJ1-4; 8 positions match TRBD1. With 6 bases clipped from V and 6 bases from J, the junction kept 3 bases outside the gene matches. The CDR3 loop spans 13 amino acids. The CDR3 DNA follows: TGTGCCAGCAGCCGACAGGGGTATGAAAAACTGTTTTTT. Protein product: CASSRQGYEKLFF.

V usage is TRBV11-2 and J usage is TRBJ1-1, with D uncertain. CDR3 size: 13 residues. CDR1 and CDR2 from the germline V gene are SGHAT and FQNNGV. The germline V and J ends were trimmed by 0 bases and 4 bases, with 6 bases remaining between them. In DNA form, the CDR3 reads TGTGCCAGCAGCTTAGATCTAATCACTGAAGCTTTCTTT. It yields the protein CASSLDLITEAFF.

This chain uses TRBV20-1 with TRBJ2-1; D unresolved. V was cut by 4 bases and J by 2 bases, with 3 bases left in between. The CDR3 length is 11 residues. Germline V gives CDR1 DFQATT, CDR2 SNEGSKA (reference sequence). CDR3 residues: CSATPYNEQFF. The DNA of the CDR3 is TGCAGTGCTACTCCCTACAATGAGCAGTTCTTC.

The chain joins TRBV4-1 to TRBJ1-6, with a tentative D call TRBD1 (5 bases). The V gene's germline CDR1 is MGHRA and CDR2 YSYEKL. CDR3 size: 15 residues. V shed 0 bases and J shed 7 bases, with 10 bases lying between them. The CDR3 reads CASSQDSGQNSPLHF. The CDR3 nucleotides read TGCGCCAGCAGCCAAGATTCAGGGCAAAATTCACCCCTCCACTTT.

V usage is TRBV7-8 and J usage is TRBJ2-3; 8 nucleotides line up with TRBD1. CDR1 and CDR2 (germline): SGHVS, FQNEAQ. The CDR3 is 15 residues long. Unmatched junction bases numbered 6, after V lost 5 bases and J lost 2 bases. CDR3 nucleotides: TGTGCCAGCAGCATGGGACAGGTCCCCACAGATACGCAGTATTTT. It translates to CASSMGQVPTDTQYF.

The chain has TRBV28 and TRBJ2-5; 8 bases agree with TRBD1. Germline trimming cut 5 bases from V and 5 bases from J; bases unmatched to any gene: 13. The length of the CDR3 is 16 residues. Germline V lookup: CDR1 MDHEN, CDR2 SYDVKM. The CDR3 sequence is CASSPLPRGLLETQYF. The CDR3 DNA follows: TGTGCCAGCAGTCCCCTCCCCAGGGGGCTATTGGAGACCCAGTACTTC.

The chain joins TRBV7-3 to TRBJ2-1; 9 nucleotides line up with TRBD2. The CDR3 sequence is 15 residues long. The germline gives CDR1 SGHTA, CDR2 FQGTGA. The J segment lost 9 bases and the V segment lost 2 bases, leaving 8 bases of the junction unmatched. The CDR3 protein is CASSLRAGLAGEQFF. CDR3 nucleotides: TGTGCCAGCAGCTTACGCGCGGGACTAGCCGGTGAGCAGTTCTTC.

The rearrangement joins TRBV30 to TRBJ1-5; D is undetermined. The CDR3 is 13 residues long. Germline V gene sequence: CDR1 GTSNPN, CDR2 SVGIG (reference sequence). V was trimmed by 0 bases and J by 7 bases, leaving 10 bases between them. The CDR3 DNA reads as TGTGCCTGGAGTGTATCTAACGGACAGCCCCAGCATTTT. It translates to CAWSVSNGQPQHF.

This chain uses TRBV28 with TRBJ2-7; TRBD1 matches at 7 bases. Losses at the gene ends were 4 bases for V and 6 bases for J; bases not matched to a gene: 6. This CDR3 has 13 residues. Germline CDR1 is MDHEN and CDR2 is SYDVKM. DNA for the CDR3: TGTGCCAGCAGTTCCGGGGACAGAGGCGAGCAGTACTTC. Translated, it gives CASSSGDRGEQYF.

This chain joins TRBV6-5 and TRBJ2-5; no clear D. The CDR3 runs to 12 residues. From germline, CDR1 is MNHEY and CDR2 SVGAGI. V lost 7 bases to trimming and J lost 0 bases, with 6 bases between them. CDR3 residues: CASKSYQETQYF. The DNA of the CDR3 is TGTGCCAGCAAAAGTTACCAAGAGACCCAGTACTTC.

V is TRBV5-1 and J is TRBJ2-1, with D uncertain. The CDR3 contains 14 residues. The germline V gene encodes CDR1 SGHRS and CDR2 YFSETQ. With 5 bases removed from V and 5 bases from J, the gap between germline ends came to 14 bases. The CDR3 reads CASSQPISNNEQFF. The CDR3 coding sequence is TGCGCCAGCAGTCAACCTATCTCAAACAATGAGCAGTTCTTC.